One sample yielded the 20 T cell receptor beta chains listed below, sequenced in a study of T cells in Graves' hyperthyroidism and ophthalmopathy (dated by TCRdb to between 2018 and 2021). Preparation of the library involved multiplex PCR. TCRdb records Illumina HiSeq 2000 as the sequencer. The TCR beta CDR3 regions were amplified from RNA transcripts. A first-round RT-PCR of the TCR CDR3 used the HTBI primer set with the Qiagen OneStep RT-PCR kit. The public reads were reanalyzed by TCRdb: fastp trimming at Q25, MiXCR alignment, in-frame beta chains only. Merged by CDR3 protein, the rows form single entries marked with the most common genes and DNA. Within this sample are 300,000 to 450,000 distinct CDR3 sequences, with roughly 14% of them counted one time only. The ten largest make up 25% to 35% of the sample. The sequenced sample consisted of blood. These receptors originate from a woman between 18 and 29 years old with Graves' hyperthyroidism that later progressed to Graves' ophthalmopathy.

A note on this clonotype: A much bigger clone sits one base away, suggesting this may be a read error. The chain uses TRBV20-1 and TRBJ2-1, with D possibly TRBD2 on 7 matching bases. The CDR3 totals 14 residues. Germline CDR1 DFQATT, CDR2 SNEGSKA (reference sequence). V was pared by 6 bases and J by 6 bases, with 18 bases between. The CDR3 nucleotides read TGCAGTGCCGGGGGGCGGATAAGGTGCAATGAGCAGTTCTTC. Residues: CSAGGRIRCNEQFF.

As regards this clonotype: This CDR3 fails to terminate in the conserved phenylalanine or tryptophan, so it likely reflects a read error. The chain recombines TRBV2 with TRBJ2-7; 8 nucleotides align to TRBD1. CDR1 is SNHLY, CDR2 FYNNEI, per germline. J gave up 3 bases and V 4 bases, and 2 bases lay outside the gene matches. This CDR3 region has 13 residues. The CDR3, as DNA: TGTGCCAGCAGTGGACAGGGGATCTACGAGCAGTACTCC. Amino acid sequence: CASSGQGIYEQYS.

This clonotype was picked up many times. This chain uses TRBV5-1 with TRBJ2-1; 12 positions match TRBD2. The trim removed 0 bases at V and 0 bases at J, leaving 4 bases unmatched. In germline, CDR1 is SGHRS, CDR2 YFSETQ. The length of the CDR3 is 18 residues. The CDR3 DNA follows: TGCGCCAGCAGCTTGGCTGGACTAGCGGGAAACTCCTACAATGAGCAGTTCTTC. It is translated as CASSLAGLAGNSYNEQFF. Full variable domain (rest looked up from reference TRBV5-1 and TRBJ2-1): KAGVTQTPRYLIKTRGQQVTLSCSPISGHRSVSWYQQTPGQGLQFLFEYFSETQRNKGNFPGRFSGRQFSNSRSEMNVSTLELGDSALYLCASSLAGLAGNSYNEQFFGPGTRLTVL.

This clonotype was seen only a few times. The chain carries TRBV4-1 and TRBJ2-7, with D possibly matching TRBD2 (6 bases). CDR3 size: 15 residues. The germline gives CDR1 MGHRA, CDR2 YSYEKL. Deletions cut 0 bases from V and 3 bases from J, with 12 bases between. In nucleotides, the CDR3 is TGCGCCAGCAGCCAAGATCGGGCTAGCGTCTACGAGCAGTACTTC. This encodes CASSQDRASVYEQYF.

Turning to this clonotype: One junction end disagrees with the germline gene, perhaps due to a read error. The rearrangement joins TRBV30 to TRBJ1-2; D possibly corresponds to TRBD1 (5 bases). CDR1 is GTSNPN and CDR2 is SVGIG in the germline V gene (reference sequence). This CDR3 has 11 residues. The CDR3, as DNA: TGTGCCGGGAGCTCAGGGACTGGCTACAGCTTC. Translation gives CAGSSGTGYSF.

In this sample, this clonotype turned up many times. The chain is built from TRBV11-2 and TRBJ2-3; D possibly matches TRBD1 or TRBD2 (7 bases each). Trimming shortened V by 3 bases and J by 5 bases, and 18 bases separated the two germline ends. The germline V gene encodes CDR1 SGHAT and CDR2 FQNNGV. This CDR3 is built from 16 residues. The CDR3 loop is CASSFPDREGGDTQYF. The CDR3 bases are TGTGCCAGCAGCTTTCCCGACAGGGAGGGAGGAGATACGCAGTATTTT.

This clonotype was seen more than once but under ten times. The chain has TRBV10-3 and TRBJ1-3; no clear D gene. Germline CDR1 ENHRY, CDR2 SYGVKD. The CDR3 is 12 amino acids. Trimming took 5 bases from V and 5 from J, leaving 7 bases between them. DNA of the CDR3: TGTGCCATCAGTCCTGTAAGAAACACCATATATTTT. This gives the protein CAISPVRNTIYF.

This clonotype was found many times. The CDR3 protein is CASRPGRATNEKLFF. The CDR3 coding sequence is TGTGCCAGCAGACCCGGCAGGGCAACTAATGAAAAACTGTTTTTT. V gene TRBV28 combines with J gene TRBJ1-4; D is possibly TRBD1 (5 bases). This CDR3 comprises 15 residues. CDR1 and CDR2 (germline): MDHEN, SYDVKM. V was pared by 6 bases and J by 0 bases, with 11 bases between.

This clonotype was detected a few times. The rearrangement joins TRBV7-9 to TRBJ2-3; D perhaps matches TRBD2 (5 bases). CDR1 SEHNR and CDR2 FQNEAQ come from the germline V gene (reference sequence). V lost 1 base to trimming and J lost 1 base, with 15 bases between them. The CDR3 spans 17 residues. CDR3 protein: CASSLEEGFLGTDTQYF. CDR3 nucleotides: TGTGCCAGCAGCTTAGAAGAGGGTTTCTTGGGCACAGATACGCAGTATTTT.

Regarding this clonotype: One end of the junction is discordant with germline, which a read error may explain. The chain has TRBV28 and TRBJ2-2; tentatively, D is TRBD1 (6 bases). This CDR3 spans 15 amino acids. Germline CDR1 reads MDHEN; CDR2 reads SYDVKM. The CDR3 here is CASSLGQGNAGELFF. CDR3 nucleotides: TGTGCCAGCAGTTTAGGGCAGGGGAACGCCGGGGAGCTGTTTTTT.

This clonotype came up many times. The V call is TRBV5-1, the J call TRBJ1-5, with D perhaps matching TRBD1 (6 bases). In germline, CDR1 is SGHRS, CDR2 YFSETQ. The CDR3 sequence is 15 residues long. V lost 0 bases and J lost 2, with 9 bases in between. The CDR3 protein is CASSLDPGGNQPQHF. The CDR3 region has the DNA TGCGCCAGCAGCTTGGACCCAGGGGGCAATCAGCCCCAGCATTTT.

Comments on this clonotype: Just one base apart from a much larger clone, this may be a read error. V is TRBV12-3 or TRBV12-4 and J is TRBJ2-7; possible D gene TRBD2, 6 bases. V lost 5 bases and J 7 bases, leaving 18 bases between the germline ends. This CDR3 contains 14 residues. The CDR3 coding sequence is TGTGCCAGCAGTGGGGGACTTAAAAACGATGAGCAGTACTTC. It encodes CASSGGLKNDEQYF.

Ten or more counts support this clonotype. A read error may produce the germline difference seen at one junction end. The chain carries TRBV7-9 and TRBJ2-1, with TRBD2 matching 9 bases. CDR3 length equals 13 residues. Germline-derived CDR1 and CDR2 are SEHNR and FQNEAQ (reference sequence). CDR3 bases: TGTGCCAGCAGCCTAGCGGGACAGAATGAGCAGTTCTTC. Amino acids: CASSLAGQNEQFF.

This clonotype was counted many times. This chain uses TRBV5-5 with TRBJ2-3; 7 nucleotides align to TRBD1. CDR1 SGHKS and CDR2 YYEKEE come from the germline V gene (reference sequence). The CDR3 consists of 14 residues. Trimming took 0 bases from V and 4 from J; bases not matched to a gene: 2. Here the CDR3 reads CASSLAQGADTQYF. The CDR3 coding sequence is TGTGCCAGCAGCTTGGCGCAGGGGGCAGATACGCAGTATTTT.

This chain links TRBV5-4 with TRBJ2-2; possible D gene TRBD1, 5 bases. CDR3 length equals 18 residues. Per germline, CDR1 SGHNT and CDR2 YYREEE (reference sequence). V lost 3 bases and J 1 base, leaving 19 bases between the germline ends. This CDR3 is CASSSTWGREWNTGELFF. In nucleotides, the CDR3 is TGTGCCAGCAGCTCCACGTGGGGCAGGGAATGGAACACCGGGGAGCTGTTTTTT.

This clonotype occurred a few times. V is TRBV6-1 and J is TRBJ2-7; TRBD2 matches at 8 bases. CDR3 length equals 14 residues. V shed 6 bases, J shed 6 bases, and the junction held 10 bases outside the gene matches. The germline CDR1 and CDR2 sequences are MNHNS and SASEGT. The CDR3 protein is CASRPPGSGGEQYF. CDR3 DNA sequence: TGTGCCAGCAGACCCCCGGGGAGCGGGGGCGAGCAGTACTTC.

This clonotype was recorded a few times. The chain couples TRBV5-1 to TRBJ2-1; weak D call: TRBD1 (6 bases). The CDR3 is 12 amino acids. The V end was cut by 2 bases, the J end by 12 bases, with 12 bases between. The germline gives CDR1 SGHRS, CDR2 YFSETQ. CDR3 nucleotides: TGCGCCAGCAGCTTTACTCAAGGGGGGCAGTTCTTC. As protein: CASSFTQGGQFF.

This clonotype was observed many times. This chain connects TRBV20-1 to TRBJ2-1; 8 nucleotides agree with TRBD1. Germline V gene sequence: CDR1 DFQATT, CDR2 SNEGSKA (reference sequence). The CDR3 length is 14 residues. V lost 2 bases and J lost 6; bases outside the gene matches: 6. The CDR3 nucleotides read TGCAGTGCTAGATCGACAGGGGATTTCAATGAGCAGTTCTTC. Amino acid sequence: CSARSTGDFNEQFF.

Here the CDR3 DNA reads TGTGCCAGCAGCCAAGATAGGGACAGGGGGGCGAACACCGGGGAGCTGTTTTTT. Translated, it gives CASSQDRDRGANTGELFF. The chain links TRBV4-2 to TRBJ2-2; TRBD1 matches at 11 bases. The V segment lost 0 bases and the J segment 0 bases; nucleotides outside the gene matches: 3. The length of the CDR3 is 18 residues. From germline, CDR1 is LGHNA and CDR2 YNFKEQ.

As DNA, the CDR3 is TGTGCCAGCAGCACAGGGGAGGCGGGTTCACCCCTCCACTTT. This sequence encodes CASSTGEAGSPLHF. The rearrangement joins TRBV9 to TRBJ1-6, with 7 bases matching TRBD1. CDR3 length: 14 residues. Germline values: CDR1 SGDLS, CDR2 YYNGEE. With 4 bases clipped from V and 9 bases from J, the junction kept 7 bases outside the gene matches.